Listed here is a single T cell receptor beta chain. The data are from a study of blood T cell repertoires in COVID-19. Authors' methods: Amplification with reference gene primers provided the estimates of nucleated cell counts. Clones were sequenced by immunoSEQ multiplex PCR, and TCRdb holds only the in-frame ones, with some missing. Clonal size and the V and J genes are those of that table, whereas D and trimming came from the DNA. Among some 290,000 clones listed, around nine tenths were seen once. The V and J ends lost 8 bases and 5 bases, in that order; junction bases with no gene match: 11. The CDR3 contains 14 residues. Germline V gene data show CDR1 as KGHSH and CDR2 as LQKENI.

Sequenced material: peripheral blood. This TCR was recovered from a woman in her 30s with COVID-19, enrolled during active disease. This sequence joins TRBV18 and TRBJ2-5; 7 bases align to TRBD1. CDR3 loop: CASTSTGRRETQYF. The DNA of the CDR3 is TGTGCCAGCACGTCGACAGGGCGTCGGGAGACCCAGTACTTC.